This T cell receptor beta chain appears in the sequencing data of a study of CD8 T cells in ankylosing spondylitis. General study points: The authors reported significant enrichment of disease-linked clones in matched ankylosing spondylitis synovial fluid. In ankylosing spondylitis blood, a motif of roughly 8 highly homologous TCR beta variants appeared characteristic.

Each CDR3 protein gets one entry after TCRdb re-called the 5' RACE reads with MiXCR. The sample contains about 480,000 distinct CDR3 sequences, about a sixth of which appear only once. V shed 3 bases and J shed 1 base, with 1 base lying between them. The CDR3 has 12 residues. The germline gives CDR1 LGHDT, CDR2 YNNKEL (reference sequence). The sample holds many counts of this clonotype. Its cognate antigen is unknown. This receptor was taken from a male donor with ankylosing spondylitis. The sequencing sample was made of blood, either unsorted or a sorted T cell fraction (not recorded which). V usage is TRBV3-1 and J usage is TRBJ2-1, with no clear D. The CDR3 spells CASSQSYNEQFF. DNA of the CDR3: TGTGCCAGCAGCCAGTCCTACAATGAGCAGTTCTTC.